The clone carrying this T cell receptor (beta chain) has just a few counts. Its target is unknown. The data belong to a study of response to subunit inactivated influenza vaccine. Findings and caveats of the study: T cells newly recruited by each seasonal influenza vaccination are few, the authors suggested.

The CDR3 loop spans 14 amino acids. After removal of 4 bases from V and 4 bases from J, the junction contained 8 bases not matched to a gene. The germline gives CDR1 SGHRS, CDR2 YFSETQ. Each CDR3 protein is one row after TCRdb ran MiXCR on the RT-PCR reads. The table has about 530,000 distinct CDR3 sequences, 12% seen once. The specimen comprised PBMCs from blood, sampled on the day of vaccination. This chain joins TRBV5-1 and TRBJ2-7, with 7 bases aligning to TRBD2. This TCR was recovered from a man aged 50-59 years who received an inactivated influenza vaccine. The CDR3 DNA reads as TGCGCCAGCAGCAATGGACTAGGAGGATACGAGCAGTACTTC. Amino acid sequence: CASSNGLGGYEQYF.